This T cell receptor (beta chain) was profiled in a study of shared clonotypes between healthy human individuals. Notes on the study in general: Shared clonotypes across all four donors exceeded non-shared ones in generation probability.

On this clone: What it binds is unknown.

CDR1 MNHEY and CDR2 SVGAGI come from the germline V gene. Trimming took off 5 bases at V and 6 bases at J, with 15 bases between the two ends. CDR3 length equals 14 residues. Naive-designated CD8 cells lacked CD45RO, were positively enriched for CCR7, and omitted terminally differentiated effector memory CD45RA+ cells. Some clones are missing from TCRdb's copy, which holds only in-frame ones; the method was immunoSEQ multiplex PCR. The sample consists of around 700,000 clones, roughly 94% of them appearing once. This chain joins TRBV6-5 and TRBJ2-3, with TRBD2 as a possible D gene (5 bases). Sequenced material: naive CD8+ T cells sorted from blood. The TCR sequence derives from a man in his thirties or forties in good health. The CDR3 protein is CASSTGFNLDTQYF. Here the CDR3 DNA reads TGTGCCAGCAGTACGGGATTCAATCTGGATACGCAGTATTTT.